These 32 T cell receptor beta chains share one sample of origin, sequenced in a study of T cells after yellow fever vaccination. TCRdb re-called the 5' RACE reads through MiXCR, storing one row per CDR3 protein. The sample holds about 300,000 distinct CDR3 sequences, approximately 4.2% seen once. This sample comprised PBMCs, obtained 5 days after the yellow fever booster vaccination. These receptors all stem from a man aged 18 to 29 who received the YFV17D yellow fever vaccine.

This clonotype was recorded at least ten times. This chain links TRBV4-1 with TRBJ1-6; no firm D call. This CDR3 comprises 14 residues. Deletions cut 3 bases from V and 7 bases from J, with 10 bases between. Germline V gene data show CDR1 as MGHRA and CDR2 as YSYEKL. CDR3 in amino acids: CASSHEDPNSPLHF. In DNA form, the CDR3 reads TGCGCCAGCAGCCACGAGGATCCCAATTCACCCCTCCACTTT.

In this sample, this clonotype turned up many times. The rearrangement links TRBV12-3 or TRBV12-4 to TRBJ2-3; D possibly matches TRBD1 or TRBD2 (5 bases each). The V and J ends lost 5 bases and 1 base respectively, with 7 bases between them. The CDR3 runs 13 residues. In nucleotides, the CDR3 is TGTGCCAGCAGTCGGGGACGCACAGATACGCAGTATTTT. Its protein product is CASSRGRTDTQYF.

This clonotype has only a few counts. This chain connects TRBV2 to TRBJ1-4; D unresolved. The CDR3 loop spans 14 amino acids. V was shortened by 6 bases and J by 7 bases, with 15 bases between the two germline ends. Germline CDR1 SNHLY, CDR2 FYNNEI. The CDR3 DNA reads as TGTGCCAGCAGGAGGGAGGTGATGGTTGAAAAACTGTTTTTT. It encodes CASRREVMVEKLFF.

The chain carries TRBV7-2 and TRBJ1-5; D remains ambiguous. This CDR3 region has 13 residues. V lost 0 bases to trimming and J lost 6 bases, with 6 bases between them. The germline V gene has CDR1 SGHTA and CDR2 FQGNSA. The CDR3 bases are TGTGCCAGCAGCTTAGCGGACCGTCAGCCCCAGCATTTT. Amino acids: CASSLADRQPQHF.

J is TRBJ1-2 and V is TRBV20-1; 10 bases line up with TRBD1. Trimming at V came to 0 bases and at J to 8 bases, leaving 3 bases not matched to a gene. The CDR3 totals 13 residues. Germline assignment: CDR1 DFQATT and CDR2 SNEGSKA (reference sequence). The CDR3 is CSARDDRGQGYTF. The CDR3 DNA sequence: TGCAGTGCTAGAGACGACAGGGGGCAGGGCTACACCTTC.

This clonotype was observed many times. The rearrangement joins TRBV6-2 or TRBV6-3 to TRBJ2-4; 7 bases align to TRBD2. The CDR3 has 14 amino acids. The germline CDR1 and CDR2 sequences are MNHEY and SVGEGT. V lost 2 bases to trimming and J lost 9 bases; unmatched junction nucleotides: 7. The CDR3 region has the DNA TGTGCCAGCAGTTACGGGAGGGAGTGGGGCATTCAGTACTTC. It is translated as CASSYGREWGIQYF.

This clonotype was counted between two and nine times. The chain links TRBV9 to TRBJ1-3; the D gene is possibly TRBD1 (6 bases). The CDR3 loop spans 16 amino acids. Germline V gene data show CDR1 as SGDLS and CDR2 as YYNGEE. Trimming left V 4 bases short and J 4 bases short, with 18 bases between. The CDR3 DNA reads TGTGCCAGCAGCCTACGTGGGGGGGCCGCAGGAAACACCATATATTTT. It encodes CASSLRGGAAGNTIYF.

This clonotype was counted ten times or more. The chain couples TRBV21-1 to TRBJ2-7; TRBD1, the table's D call, was not compared with the DNA. TRBV21-1 is annotated as a pseudogene. This CDR3 is built from 13 residues. DNA of the CDR3: TGTGCCAGCATTTCGACAGAATCCTACGAGCAGTACGTC. Protein product: CASISTESYEQYV.

In its sample, this clonotype was seen a few times. The chain links TRBV7-8 to TRBJ1-4, with TRBD1 matching 7 bases. The germline V gene has CDR1 SGHVS and CDR2 FQNEAQ. CDR3 length: 15 residues. Unmatched junction bases numbered 6, after V lost 5 bases and J lost 3 bases. Here the CDR3 reads CASSEGGQPNEKLFF. CDR3 bases: TGTGCCAGCAGCGAAGGGGGACAGCCTAATGAAAAACTGTTTTTT.

The chain recombines TRBV19 with TRBJ1-5, with D possibly matching TRBD1 (6 bases). V was trimmed by 5 bases and J by 4 bases, leaving 15 bases between them. Germline V gene lookup returns CDR1 LNHDA and CDR2 SQIVND (reference sequence). The CDR3 has 15 residues. The CDR3 DNA reads TGTGCCAGTAGTCCGCAGGGGATAGGTAATCAGCCCCAGCATTTT. This sequence encodes CASSPQGIGNQPQHF.

V gene TRBV7-2 combines with J gene TRBJ2-2, with 13 bases lining up with TRBD2. Germline CDR1 reads SGHTA; CDR2 reads FQGNSA. Losses at the gene ends were 2 bases for V and 6 bases for J; bases not matched to a gene: 9. The length of the CDR3 is 18 residues. In DNA, the CDR3 is TGTGCCAGCAGCTTAACTAGCGGGGGGGAGTTAAGATCCGGGGAGCTGTTTTTT. This sequence encodes CASSLTSGGELRSGELFF.

There are many counts of this clonotype. The V call is TRBV25-1, the J call TRBJ1-2; D gene unclear. Looked up from germline, CDR1 is MGHDK and CDR2 is SYGVNS. This CDR3 contains 14 residues. Trimming left V 3 bases short and J 13 bases short, with 21 bases between. Here the CDR3 DNA reads TGTGCCAGCAGTGACCCGGCCCTGAACCCTCACCCCACCTTC. Protein product: CASSDPALNPHPTF.

The chain has TRBV6-2 or TRBV6-3 and TRBJ2-5; D gene ambiguous. Germline values: CDR1 MNHEY, CDR2 SVGEGT. The germline V and J ends were trimmed by 6 bases and 2 bases, with 10 bases remaining between them. The CDR3 has 13 amino acids. CDR3 sequence reads: CASSYQRQETQYF. CDR3 sequence (DNA): TGTGCCAGCAGCTACCAAAGGCAAGAGACCCAGTACTTC.

There are a few counts of this clonotype. The rearrangement uses TRBV11-2 and TRBJ2-6; TRBD1 aligns across 7 bases. After removal of 5 bases from V and 0 bases from J, the junction contained 4 bases not matched to a gene. Germline values: CDR1 SGHAT, CDR2 FQNNGV. The CDR3 is 16 amino acids. The CDR3 here is CASSPGQYSGANVLTF. CDR3 bases: TGTGCCAGCAGCCCGGGACAGTACTCTGGGGCCAACGTCCTGACTTTC.

The V call is TRBV7-6, the J call TRBJ1-6, with D perhaps TRBD1 (5 bases). Germline CDR1 SGHVS, CDR2 FNYEAQ. The CDR3 runs to 13 residues. Trimming removed 8 bases at V and 2 bases at J, with 7 bases between. CDR3 DNA sequence: TGTGCCAGCGGAGGGGCCTATAATTCACCCCTCCACTTT. It translates to CASGGAYNSPLHF.

This clonotype was observed a few times. This chain joins TRBV20-1 and TRBJ2-5; possibly TRBD1 for D (6 bases). Germline values: CDR1 DFQATT, CDR2 SNEGSKA (reference sequence). The CDR3 has 14 amino acids. Trimming removed 1 base at V and 4 bases at J, with 13 bases between. The CDR3 is CSARAFRGGETQYF. As DNA, the CDR3 is TGCAGTGCTAGAGCCTTTAGAGGGGGAGAGACCCAGTACTTC.

This clonotype was seen a few times. The V and J genes are TRBV7-3 and TRBJ2-1, with 9 nucleotides matching TRBD2. V lost 2 bases and J lost 10; bases outside the gene matches: 3. Germline CDR1 reads SGHTA; CDR2 reads FQGTGA. The CDR3 totals 13 residues. The chain's CDR3 is CASSLETSGEQFF. The CDR3 coding sequence is TGTGCCAGCAGCTTAGAGACTAGCGGAGAGCAGTTCTTC.

This clonotype appeared many times. The chain is built from TRBV10-3 and TRBJ2-1; 12 bases match TRBD2. The length of the CDR3 is 18 residues. CDR1 is ENHRY, CDR2 SYGVKD, per germline. Unmatched junction bases numbered 4, after V lost 0 bases and J lost 1 base. CDR3 sequence reads: CAISESASGGDSYNEQFF. CDR3 in DNA: TGTGCCATCAGTGAGTCCGCTAGCGGGGGGGATTCCTACAATGAGCAGTTCTTC.

This clonotype came up a few times. This chain uses TRBV19 with TRBJ1-1, with a tentative D call TRBD1 (6 bases). CDR1 is LNHDA, CDR2 SQIVND, per germline (reference sequence). V shed 11 bases and J shed 1 base, with 17 bases lying between them. This CDR3 spans 14 amino acids. The CDR3 loop is CAVQGGHPNTEAFF. The CDR3 region has the DNA TGTGCCGTTCAAGGGGGGCATCCGAACACTGAAGCTTTCTTT. The full variable domain, in which reference TRBV19 and TRBJ1-1 provide the parts outside the CDR3, is DGGITQSPKYLFRKEGQNVTLSCEQNLNHDAMYWYRQDPGQGLRLIYYSQIVNDFQKGDIAEGYSVSREKKESFPLTVTSAQKNPTAFYLCAVQGGHPNTEAFFGQGTRLTVV.

In this sample, this clonotype turned up many times. The chain links TRBV20-1 to TRBJ2-1, with 9 bases fitting TRBD2. Germline trimming cut 3 bases from V and 6 bases from J; bases unmatched to any gene: 15. The CDR3 is 17 residues long. The germline gives CDR1 DFQATT, CDR2 SNEGSKA (reference sequence). This chain's CDR3 is CSASGLAGTTGGNEQFF. CDR3 nucleotide sequence: TGCAGTGCTAGCGGGCTAGCGGGGACCACCGGGGGCAATGAGCAGTTCTTC.

This clonotype was seen repeatedly, ten times or more. V and J are TRBV3-1 and TRBJ2-2; perhaps TRBD2 as D (5 bases). CDR3 length: 21 residues. Trimming cost V 1 base and J 7 bases, with 31 bases left between them. Germline V gene data show CDR1 as LGHDT and CDR2 as YNNKEL (reference sequence). For the CDR3, the DNA is TGTGCCAGCAGCCAAGTCGGACCATCGGGCTACACCGGGGAGTCCCTCGGGGAGCTGTTTTTT. Translation: CASSQVGPSGYTGESLGELFF.

The table lists this clonotype with many counts. The chain links TRBV7-2 to TRBJ2-5, with TRBD2 identical over 13 bases. Germline assignment: CDR1 SGHTA and CDR2 FQGNSA. The CDR3 extends over 16 amino acids. The trim removed 5 bases at V and 7 bases at J, leaving 10 bases unmatched. Written as DNA, the CDR3 is TGTGCCAGCAGCCCTGCCGGGACTAGCGGGACCGGGACCCAGTACTTC. This sequence encodes CASSPAGTSGTGTQYF.

This clonotype has a count of ten or more. V and J are TRBV20-1 and TRBJ2-2, with D maybe TRBD2 (6 bases). CDR1 and CDR2 from the germline V gene are DFQATT and SNEGSKA (reference sequence). The CDR3 covers 13 residues. The V gene lost 7 bases and the J gene lost 4 bases, with 13 bases spanning the gap. DNA for the CDR3: TGCAGTGTTTCGGGGGAGCGCACCGGGGAGCTGTTTTTT. Encoded protein: CSVSGERTGELFF.

This chain connects TRBV5-5 to TRBJ2-7; D gene uncertain. Germline V gene data show CDR1 as SGHKS and CDR2 as YYEKEE (reference sequence). CDR3 length: 16 residues. The ends were cut back, 4 bases at V and 3 bases at J, with 20 bases in the middle. The CDR3 region is CASSLPPGDPHYEQYF. The CDR3 DNA reads as TGTGCCAGCAGCCTCCCTCCTGGAGACCCCCACTACGAGCAGTACTTC. The whole variable domain, remainder taken from reference TRBV5-5 and TRBJ2-7, is DAGVTQSPTHLIKTRGQQVTLRCSPISGHKSVSWYQQVLGQGPQFIFQYYEKEERGRGNFPDRFSARQFPNYSSELNVNALLLGDSALYLCASSLPPGDPHYEQYFGPGTRLTVT.

The rearrangement links TRBV18 to TRBJ1-3; unclear D gene. Per the germline V gene, CDR1 is KGHSH and CDR2 is LQKENI. There are 15 residues in the CDR3. V was trimmed by 3 bases and J by 10 bases, leaving 19 bases between them. CDR3 in amino acids: CASSPPHIQDQTIYF. CDR3 coding DNA: TGTGCCAGCTCACCCCCCCACATCCAGGATCAGACCATATATTTT.

This clonotype turned up a few times. This chain connects TRBV12-3 or TRBV12-4 to TRBJ1-1, with D hard to call. The ends were cut back, 3 bases at V and 2 bases at J, with 10 bases in the middle. The length of the CDR3 is 14 residues. CDR3 nucleotide sequence: TGTGCCAGCAGTTTGCAGGAATTAAACACTGAAGCTTTCTTT. Its translation is CASSLQELNTEAFF.

This clonotype has only a few counts. The chain carries TRBV27 and TRBJ1-2, with 7 nucleotides matching TRBD1. The CDR3 contains 14 residues. Germline V gene sequence: CDR1 MNHEY, CDR2 SMNVEV (reference sequence). The V gene end was trimmed by 4 bases and the J gene end by 7 bases; junction bases not matched to a gene: 9. This CDR3 reads CASSSPGTASGYTF. The CDR3 DNA reads as TGTGCCAGCAGTTCCCCCGGGACAGCCTCTGGCTACACCTTC.

This clonotype was detected only a few times. This chain joins TRBV5-5 and TRBJ2-7; 8 nucleotides match TRBD1. CDR1 is SGHKS, CDR2 YYEKEE, per germline (reference sequence). V dropped 4 bases and J dropped 3; count of bases not matched to a gene: 9. The length of the CDR3 is 15 residues. The CDR3 loop is CASSPGQGPDYEQYV. Here the CDR3 DNA reads TGTGCCAGCAGCCCCGGACAGGGACCTGACTACGAGCAGTACGTC.

This clonotype was seen ten or more times. The chain uses TRBV4-1 and TRBJ2-7; the D gene is possibly TRBD2 (7 bases). With 4 bases removed from V and 0 bases from J, the gap between germline ends came to 19 bases. Germline V gives CDR1 MGHRA, CDR2 YSYEKL. CDR3 size: 17 residues. In DNA, the CDR3 is TGCGCCAGCAGCCCCCCCCGGGGAGGGGGATACTCCTACGAGCAGTACTTC. This encodes CASSPPRGGGYSYEQYF.

The chain is built from TRBV30 and TRBJ2-3; D not resolved. Germline V gene data show CDR1 as GTSNPN and CDR2 as SVGIG (reference sequence). V lost 2 bases, J lost 4 bases, and 4 bases lay in between. CDR3 length: 11 residues. The CDR3 DNA sequence: TGTGCCTGGAGTTTCGCAGATACGCAGTATTTT. Translating gives CAWSFADTQYF.

This clonotype appeared many times. The chain combines TRBV7-2 with TRBJ2-4, with D tentatively TRBD1 or TRBD2 (7 bases each). V dropped 5 bases and J dropped 7 bases, with 18 bases sitting between them. This CDR3 has 15 residues. Per the germline V gene, CDR1 is SGHTA and CDR2 is FQGNSA. CDR3 sequence: CASSQGGASGNIQYF. The CDR3 coding sequence is TGTGCCAGCAGCCAGGGGGGGGCTAGTGGTAACATTCAGTACTTC.

This clonotype was observed a few times. The chain couples TRBV28 to TRBJ2-7, with 8 bases matching TRBD1. J lost 3 bases, V lost 8 bases, and 6 bases had no gene match. The germline V gene has CDR1 MDHEN and CDR2 SYDVKM. CDR3 size: 13 residues. The CDR3 DNA reads as TGTGCCAGCCTCCGACAGGGGCGCTACGAGCAGTACTTC. Translation gives CASLRQGRYEQYF.